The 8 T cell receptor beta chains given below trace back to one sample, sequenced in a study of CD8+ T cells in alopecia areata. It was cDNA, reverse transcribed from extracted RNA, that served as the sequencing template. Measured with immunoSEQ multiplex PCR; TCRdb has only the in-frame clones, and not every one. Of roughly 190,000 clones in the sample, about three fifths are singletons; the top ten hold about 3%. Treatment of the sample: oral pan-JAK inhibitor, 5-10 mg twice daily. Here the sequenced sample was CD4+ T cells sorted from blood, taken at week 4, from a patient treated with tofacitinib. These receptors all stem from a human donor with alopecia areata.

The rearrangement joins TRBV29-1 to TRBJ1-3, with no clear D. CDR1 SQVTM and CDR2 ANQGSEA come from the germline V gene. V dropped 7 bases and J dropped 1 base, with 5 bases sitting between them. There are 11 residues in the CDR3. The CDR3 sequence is CSASSGNTIYF. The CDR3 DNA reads TGCAGCGCCTCATCTGGAAACACCATATATTTT.

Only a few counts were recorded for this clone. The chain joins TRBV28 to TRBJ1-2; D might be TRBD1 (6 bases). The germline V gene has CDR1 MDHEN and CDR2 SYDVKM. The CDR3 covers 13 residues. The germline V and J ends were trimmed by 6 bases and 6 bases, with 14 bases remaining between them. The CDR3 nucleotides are TGTGCCAGCAGCAGGGGCCAGGTGAATGGCTACACCTTC. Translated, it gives CASSRGQVNGYTF.

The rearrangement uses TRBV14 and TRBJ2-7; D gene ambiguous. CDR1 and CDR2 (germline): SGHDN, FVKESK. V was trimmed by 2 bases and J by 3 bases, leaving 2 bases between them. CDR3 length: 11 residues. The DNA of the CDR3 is TGTGCCAGCAGCCAAAACTACGAGCAGTACTTC. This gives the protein CASSQNYEQYF.

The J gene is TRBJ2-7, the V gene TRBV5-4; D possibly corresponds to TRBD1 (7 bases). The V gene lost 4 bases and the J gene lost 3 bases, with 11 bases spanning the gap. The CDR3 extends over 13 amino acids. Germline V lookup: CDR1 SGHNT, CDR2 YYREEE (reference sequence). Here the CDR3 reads CASSAGQYYEQYF. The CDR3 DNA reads TGTGCCAGCAGCGCGGGACAGTACTACGAGCAGTACTTC.

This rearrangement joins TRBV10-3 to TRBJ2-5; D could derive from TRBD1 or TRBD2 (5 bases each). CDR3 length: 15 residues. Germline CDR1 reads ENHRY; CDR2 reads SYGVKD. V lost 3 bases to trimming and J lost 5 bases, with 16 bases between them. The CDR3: CAISDEGLGVETQYF. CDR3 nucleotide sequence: TGTGCCATCAGTGACGAAGGCCTGGGGGTGGAGACCCAGTACTTC.

The CDR3 nucleotides read TGTGCCTGGAGTCCAGGGTTTTTCTCCTACGAGCAGTACTTC. Its translation: CAWSPGFFSYEQYF. The chain is built from TRBV30 and TRBJ2-7; the D gene is possibly TRBD1 (5 bases). CDR1 is GTSNPN, CDR2 SVGIG, per germline (reference sequence). V lost 2 bases to trimming and J lost 0 bases, with 11 bases between them. CDR3 length: 14 residues.

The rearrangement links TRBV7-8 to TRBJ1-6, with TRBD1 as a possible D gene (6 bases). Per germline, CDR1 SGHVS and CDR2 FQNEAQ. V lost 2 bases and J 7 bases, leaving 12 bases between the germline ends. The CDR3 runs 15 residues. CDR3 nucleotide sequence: TGTGCCAGCAGCTTACGGCCAGGGGCAAATTCACCCCTCCACTTT. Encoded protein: CASSLRPGANSPLHF.

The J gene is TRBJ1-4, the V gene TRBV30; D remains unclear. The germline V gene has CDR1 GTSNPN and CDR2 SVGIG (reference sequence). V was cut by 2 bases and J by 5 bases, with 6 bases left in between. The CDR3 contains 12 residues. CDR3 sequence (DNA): TGTGCCTGGAGTATTCGGAATGAAAAACTGTTTTTT. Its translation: CAWSIRNEKLFF.